The 20 T cell receptor beta chains reported below all come from one sample, sequenced in a study of T cells in Graves' hyperthyroidism and ophthalmopathy. Amplification yielded TCR beta CDR3 regions, with RNA transcripts as the source. With the HTBI primer set, the TCR CDR3 went through a first round of RT-PCR. One entry per CDR3 protein, called by TCRdb with MiXCR from the multiplex PCR reads. The sample has about 360,000 distinct CDR3 sequences, approximately 13% seen once. Input material: blood. The origin of the receptors is a woman aged 18 to 35 with Graves' hyperthyroidism.

This clonotype was counted many times. V and J are TRBV28 and TRBJ1-5; D unresolved. The germline V gene has CDR1 MDHEN and CDR2 SYDVKM. There are 16 residues in the CDR3. V lost 3 bases and J 0 bases, leaving 12 bases between the germline ends. CDR3 region: CASSLRGVSSNQPQHF. Here the CDR3 DNA reads TGTGCCAGCAGTTTGCGCGGCGTGAGTAGCAATCAGCCCCAGCATTTT. Drawing the rest from reference TRBV28 and TRBJ1-5, the complete variable domain is DVKVTQSSRYLVKRTGEKVFLECVQDMDHENMFWYRQDPGLGLRLIYFSYDVKMKEKGDIPEGYSVSREKKERFSLILESASTNQTSMYLCASSLRGVSSNQPQHFGDGTRLSIL.

This clonotype has more than one count but fewer than ten. The chain employs TRBV5-6 and TRBJ2-6; D is undetermined. Germline lookup yields CDR1 SGHDT and CDR2 YYEEEE. The CDR3 totals 16 residues. Deletions cut 2 bases from V and 0 bases from J, with 9 bases between. The CDR3 sequence is CASSFLDGSGANVLTF. DNA of the CDR3: TGTGCCAGCAGCTTTTTGGATGGCTCTGGGGCCAACGTCCTGACTTTC.

The chain couples TRBV4-2 to TRBJ2-2; D uncertain. V lost 4 bases to trimming and J lost 7 bases, with 4 bases between them. Germline V lookup: CDR1 LGHNA, CDR2 YNFKEQ. The CDR3 contains 11 residues. CDR3 bases: TGTGCCAGCAGCCGCGGCGGGGAGCTGTTTTTT. Its translation: CASSRGGELFF.

Only a few counts were recorded for this clonotype. The gene calls are TRBV6-4 and TRBJ2-1, with 8 bases identical to TRBD1. The CDR3 loop spans 15 amino acids. V was clipped by 0 bases and J by 7 bases; unmatched bases: 5. The germline gives CDR1 MRHNA, CDR2 SNTAGT. The CDR3 here is CASSDSWTGLNEQFF. CDR3 in DNA: TGTGCCAGCAGTGACTCTTGGACAGGGTTAAATGAGCAGTTCTTC.

This clonotype has just a few counts. The chain carries TRBV7-8 and TRBJ1-3; 8 bases are a match to TRBD1. Germline loops: CDR1 SGHVS, CDR2 FQNEAQ. Trimming took 5 bases from V and 0 from J; bases not matched to a gene: 9. CDR3 length equals 17 residues. The CDR3 loop is CASSPQRTGYSGNTIYF. CDR3 bases: TGTGCCAGCAGCCCCCAAAGGACAGGGTACTCTGGAAACACCATATATTTT.

This clonotype was counted between two and nine times. Being one base from a much bigger clone, this may be a read error. This chain uses TRBV24-1 with TRBJ2-5; D uncertain. Trimming stripped 2 bases from V and 0 bases from J, with 3 bases between. Germline V gene sequence: CDR1 KGHDR, CDR2 SFDVKD. The CDR3 contains 13 residues. Written as DNA, the CDR3 is TGTGCCACCAGTGATTCGTACCAAGAGACCCAGTACTTC. Its translation is CATSDSYQETQYF.

This rearrangement joins TRBV12-3 or TRBV12-4 to TRBJ1-1; tentatively, D is TRBD1 (5 bases). V was shortened by 3 bases and J by 4 bases, with 15 bases between the two germline ends. This CDR3 region has 15 residues. The CDR3 DNA reads as TGTGCCAGCAGTTTGGGCGGAACAGGACTCACTGAAGCTTTCTTT. Residues: CASSLGGTGLTEAFF.

This clonotype was observed a few times. The rearrangement uses TRBV10-3 and TRBJ2-1; D gene uncertain. Germline CDR1 ENHRY, CDR2 SYGVKD. The CDR3 has 14 residues. V lost 6 bases to trimming and J lost 6 bases, with 15 bases between them. The CDR3 DNA reads as TGTGCCATCAGAACGCCTGAGGCCACCAATGAGCAGTTCTTC. As protein: CAIRTPEATNEQFF.

This clonotype was seen repeatedly, ten times or more. This sequence joins TRBV28 and TRBJ2-1; no firm D call. CDR1 is MDHEN, CDR2 SYDVKM, per germline. V lost 0 bases to trimming and J lost 2 bases, with 14 bases between them. This CDR3 has 17 amino acids. The DNA for the CDR3 is TGTGCCAGCAGTTTATGGGGCGAGCTGAGGACCTACAATGAGCAGTTCTTC. This encodes CASSLWGELRTYNEQFF.

The chain links TRBV10-3 to TRBJ2-7; no firm D call. The CDR3 is 11 residues long. Germline CDR1 is ENHRY and CDR2 is SYGVKD. The V end lost 8 bases, the J end lost 1 base, and 6 bases lay between the germline ends. The CDR3 here is CAIGNSYEQYF. The CDR3, as DNA: TGTGCCATCGGGAATTCCTACGAGCAGTACTTC.

This clonotype was counted only a few times. V is TRBV5-1 and J is TRBJ1-3, with 7 bases that match TRBD1. The V gene end was trimmed by 4 bases and the J gene end by 2 bases; junction bases not matched to a gene: 6. Germline CDR1 reads SGHRS; CDR2 reads YFSETQ. The CDR3 sequence is 15 residues long. CDR3: CASSPWTGPGNTIYF. The DNA for the CDR3 is TGCGCCAGCAGCCCCTGGACAGGCCCTGGAAACACCATATATTTT. Variable domain in full (rest from reference TRBV5-1 and TRBJ1-3): KAGVTQTPRYLIKTRGQQVTLSCSPISGHRSVSWYQQTPGQGLQFLFEYFSETQRNKGNFPGRFSGRQFSNSRSEMNVSTLELGDSALYLCASSPWTGPGNTIYFGEGSWLTVV.

At least ten counts were recorded for this clonotype. The chain joins TRBV28 to TRBJ2-5; 14 bases align to TRBD2. This CDR3 spans 17 amino acids. CDR1 MDHEN and CDR2 SYDVKM come from the germline V gene. V trimming: 6 bases; J trimming: 1 base; junction bases outside the gene matches: 7. This chain's CDR3 is CASSLGLAGGIQETQYF. CDR3 sequence (DNA): TGTGCCAGCAGCCTCGGACTAGCGGGGGGTATCCAAGAGACCCAGTACTTC.

Many counts were recorded for this clonotype. This chain links TRBV28 with TRBJ1-1, with D perhaps TRBD1 (5 bases). Germline values: CDR1 MDHEN, CDR2 SYDVKM. Between the trimmed V and J ends, which lost 3 bases and 4 bases, there was a span of 9 bases. This CDR3 is 13 amino acids long. The CDR3 spells CASSLGESTEAFF. CDR3 nucleotides: TGTGCCAGCAGTTTGGGGGAGAGCACTGAAGCTTTCTTT.

This clonotype was recorded at least ten times. CDR3 sequence (DNA): TGCGCCAGCAGCCCCACCCTCCTAGCGGGGAGCACAGATACGCAGTATTTT. Translation: CASSPTLLAGSTDTQYF. The chain employs TRBV5-1 and TRBJ2-3, with TRBD2 matching over 9 bases. From germline, CDR1 is SGHRS and CDR2 YFSETQ. V trimming: 4 bases; J trimming: 0 bases; junction bases outside the gene matches: 9. The CDR3 length is 17 residues.

This clonotype was found a few times. The gene calls are TRBV2 and TRBJ1-3, with D possibly TRBD1 on 6 matching bases. The germline V gene encodes CDR1 SNHLY and CDR2 FYNNEI. The V gene lost 7 bases and the J gene lost 0 bases, with 19 bases spanning the gap. There are 17 residues in the CDR3. The CDR3 reads CASITNEQGLSGNTIYF. Here the CDR3 DNA reads TGTGCCAGCATCACTAACGAACAGGGTCTCTCTGGAAACACCATATATTTT.

The chain has TRBV14 and TRBJ1-2; 9 nucleotides align to TRBD1. With 0 bases clipped from V and 6 bases from J, the junction kept 5 bases outside the gene matches. There are 15 residues in the CDR3. Germline values: CDR1 SGHDN, CDR2 FVKESK. CDR3: CASSQDPGQGNGYTF. The CDR3 bases are TGTGCCAGCAGCCAAGATCCGGGACAGGGAAATGGCTACACCTTC.

The chain carries TRBV10-1 and TRBJ1-1, with D tentatively TRBD1 (6 bases). Germline CDR1 and CDR2: WNHNN and SYGVQD (reference sequence). The germline V and J ends were trimmed by 3 bases and 7 bases, with 15 bases remaining between them. The CDR3 loop spans 14 amino acids. The CDR3 DNA reads TGCGCCAGCAGTGACCCCGGACAGCCCGGTGAAGCTTTCTTT. This translates into CASSDPGQPGEAFF.

The V call is TRBV4-3, the J call TRBJ2-7, with 9 nucleotides matching TRBD1. V lost 3 bases, J lost 3 bases, and 9 bases stayed unmatched. CDR1 and CDR2 from the germline V gene are LGHNA and YSLEER. The CDR3 runs to 16 residues. This CDR3 is CASSHATGGTRYEQYF. The CDR3 bases are TGCGCCAGCAGCCACGCCACAGGGGGCACACGCTACGAGCAGTACTTC.

This clonotype has ten or more counts. The chain links TRBV12-3 or TRBV12-4 to TRBJ1-1, with a possible D match to TRBD1 (5 bases). The ends were cut back, 6 bases at V and 5 bases at J, with 10 bases in the middle. This CDR3 is 12 amino acids long. The CDR3 DNA sequence: TGTGCCAGCAGGGGCGACAGTACTGAAGCTTTCTTT. Amino acids: CASRGDSTEAFF.

Many counts were recorded for this clonotype. The chain is built from TRBV20-1 and TRBJ2-5, with 8 bases identical to TRBD1. This CDR3 spans 13 amino acids. The trim removed 6 bases at V and 5 bases at J, leaving 8 bases unmatched. Germline lookup yields CDR1 DFQATT and CDR2 SNEGSKA (reference sequence). CDR3 DNA sequence: TGCAGTGCAGGACAGGGTTTGTGGGAGACCCAGTACTTC. It yields the protein CSAGQGLWETQYF.